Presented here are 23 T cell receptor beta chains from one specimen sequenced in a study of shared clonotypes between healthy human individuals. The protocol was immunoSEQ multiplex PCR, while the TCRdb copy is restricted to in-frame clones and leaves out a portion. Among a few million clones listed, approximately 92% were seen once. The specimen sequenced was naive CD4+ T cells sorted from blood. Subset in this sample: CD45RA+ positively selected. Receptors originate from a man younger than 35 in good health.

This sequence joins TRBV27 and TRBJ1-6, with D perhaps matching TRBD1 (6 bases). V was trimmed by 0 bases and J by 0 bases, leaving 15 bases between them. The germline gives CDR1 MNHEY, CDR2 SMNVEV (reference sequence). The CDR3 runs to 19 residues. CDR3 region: CASSLSGGPGRSYNSPLHF. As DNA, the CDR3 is TGTGCCAGCAGTTTATCTGGGGGGCCGGGGCGCTCCTATAATTCACCCCTCCACTTT.

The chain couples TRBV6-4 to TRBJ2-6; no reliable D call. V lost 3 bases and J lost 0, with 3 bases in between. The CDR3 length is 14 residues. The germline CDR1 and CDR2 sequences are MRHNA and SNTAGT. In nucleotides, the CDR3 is TGTGCCAGCAGTGAGAGCTCTGGGGCCAACGTCCTGACTTTC. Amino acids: CASSESSGANVLTF.

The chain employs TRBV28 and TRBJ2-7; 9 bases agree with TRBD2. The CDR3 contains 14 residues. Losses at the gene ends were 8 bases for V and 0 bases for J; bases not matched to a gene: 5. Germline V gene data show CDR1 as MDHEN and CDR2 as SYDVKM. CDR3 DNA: TGTGCCAGCCACAAACTAGCGGGCTCCTACGAGCAGTACTTC. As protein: CASHKLAGSYEQYF.

CDR3 nucleotide sequence: TGTGCCAGCAGCGGAATCCGACAGGGGGGGGAGCTGTTTTTT. This codes for CASSGIRQGGELFF. This chain joins TRBV7-6 and TRBJ2-2; 8 bases are shared with TRBD1. CDR1 and CDR2 (germline): SGHVS, FNYEAQ. V was pared by 5 bases and J by 8 bases, with 7 bases of the junction left unmatched. The CDR3 has 14 residues.

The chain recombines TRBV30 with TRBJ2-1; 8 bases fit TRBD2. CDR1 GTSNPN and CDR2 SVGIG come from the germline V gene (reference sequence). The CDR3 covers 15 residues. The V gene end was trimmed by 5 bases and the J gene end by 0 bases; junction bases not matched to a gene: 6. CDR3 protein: CAWATGLGSYNEQFF. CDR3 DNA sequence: TGTGCCTGGGCCACGGGACTAGGCTCCTACAATGAGCAGTTCTTC.

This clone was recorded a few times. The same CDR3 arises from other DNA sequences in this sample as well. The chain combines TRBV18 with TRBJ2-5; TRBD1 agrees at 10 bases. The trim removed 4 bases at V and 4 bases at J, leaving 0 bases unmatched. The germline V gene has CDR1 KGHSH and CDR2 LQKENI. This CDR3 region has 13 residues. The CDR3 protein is CASSRDRGETQYF. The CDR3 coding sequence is TGTGCCAGCTCACGGGACAGGGGAGAGACCCAGTACTTC. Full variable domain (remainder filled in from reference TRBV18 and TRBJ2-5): NAGVMQNPRHLVRRRGQEARLRCSPMKGHSHVYWYRQLPEEGLKFMVYLQKENIIDESGMPKERFSAEFPKEGPSILRIQQVVRGDSAAYFCASSRDRGETQYFGPGTRLLVL.

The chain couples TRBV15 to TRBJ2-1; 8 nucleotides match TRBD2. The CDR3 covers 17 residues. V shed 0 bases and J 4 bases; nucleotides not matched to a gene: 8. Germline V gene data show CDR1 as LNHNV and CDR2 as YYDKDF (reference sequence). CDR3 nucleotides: TGTGCCACCAGCAGAGAAGGACTAGCCCTCTTGTACAATGAGCAGTTCTTC. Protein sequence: CATSREGLALLYNEQFF.

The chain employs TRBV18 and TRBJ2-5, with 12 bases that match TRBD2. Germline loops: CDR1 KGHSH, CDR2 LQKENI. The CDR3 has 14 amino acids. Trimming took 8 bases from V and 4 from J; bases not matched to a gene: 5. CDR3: CASARGLAGETQYF. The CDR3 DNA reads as TGTGCCAGCGCCAGGGGACTAGCGGGAGAGACCCAGTACTTC.

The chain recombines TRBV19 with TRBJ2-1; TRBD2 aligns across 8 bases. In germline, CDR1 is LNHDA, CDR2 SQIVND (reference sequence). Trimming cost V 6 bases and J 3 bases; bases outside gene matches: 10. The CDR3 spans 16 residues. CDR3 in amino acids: CASSVLRLANYNEQFF. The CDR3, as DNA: TGTGCCAGTAGCGTCCTTCGACTAGCGAACTACAATGAGCAGTTCTTC.

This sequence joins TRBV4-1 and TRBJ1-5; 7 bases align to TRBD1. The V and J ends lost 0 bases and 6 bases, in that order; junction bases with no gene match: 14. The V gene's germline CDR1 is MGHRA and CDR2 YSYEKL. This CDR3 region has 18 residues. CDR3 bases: TGCGCCAGCAGCCAAGAGGACAGGTTAGGTCCCGCGGTTCAGCCCCAGCATTTT. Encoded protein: CASSQEDRLGPAVQPQHF.

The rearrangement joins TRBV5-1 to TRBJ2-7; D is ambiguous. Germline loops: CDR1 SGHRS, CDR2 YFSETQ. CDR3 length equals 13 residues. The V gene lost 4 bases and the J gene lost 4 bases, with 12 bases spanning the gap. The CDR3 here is CASSQNSGYEQYF. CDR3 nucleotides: TGCGCCAGCAGCCAAAATTCGGGTTACGAGCAGTACTTC.

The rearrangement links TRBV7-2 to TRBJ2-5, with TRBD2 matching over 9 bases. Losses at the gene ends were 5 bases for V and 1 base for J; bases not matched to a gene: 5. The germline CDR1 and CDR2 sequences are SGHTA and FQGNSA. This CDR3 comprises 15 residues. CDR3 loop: CASSRSGRVQETQYF. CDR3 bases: TGTGCCAGCAGCCGTAGCGGGAGAGTCCAAGAGACCCAGTACTTC. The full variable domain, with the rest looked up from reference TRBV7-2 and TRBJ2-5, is GAGVSQSPSNKVTEKGKDVELRCDPISGHTALYWYRQSLGQGLEFLIYFQGNSAPDKSGLPSDRFSAERTGGSVSTLTIQRTQQEDSAVYLCASSRSGRVQETQYFGPGTRLLVL.

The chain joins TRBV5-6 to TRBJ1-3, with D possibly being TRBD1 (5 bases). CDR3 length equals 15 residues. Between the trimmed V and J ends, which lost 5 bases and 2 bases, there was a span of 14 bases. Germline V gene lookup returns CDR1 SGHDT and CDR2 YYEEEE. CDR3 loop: CASRSYGTAGNTIYF. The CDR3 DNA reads TGTGCCAGCAGATCCTACGGGACTGCTGGAAACACCATATATTTT.

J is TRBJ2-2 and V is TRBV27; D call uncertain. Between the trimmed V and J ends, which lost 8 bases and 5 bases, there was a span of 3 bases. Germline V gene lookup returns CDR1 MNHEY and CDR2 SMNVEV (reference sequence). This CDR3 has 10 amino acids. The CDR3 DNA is TGTGCCAGCCCTACCGGGGAGCTGTTTTTT. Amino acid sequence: CASPTGELFF.

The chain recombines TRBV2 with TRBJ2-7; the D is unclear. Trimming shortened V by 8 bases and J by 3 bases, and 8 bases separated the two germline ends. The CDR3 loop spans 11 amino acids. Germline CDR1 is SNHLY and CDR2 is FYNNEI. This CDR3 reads CASVTYYEQYF. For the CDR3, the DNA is TGTGCCAGCGTGACTTACTACGAGCAGTACTTC.

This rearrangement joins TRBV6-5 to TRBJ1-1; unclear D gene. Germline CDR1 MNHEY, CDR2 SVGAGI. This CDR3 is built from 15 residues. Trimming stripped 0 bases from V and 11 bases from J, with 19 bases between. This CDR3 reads CASSYSFGNPRKAFF. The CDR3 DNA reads TGTGCCAGCAGTTACTCGTTTGGAAACCCAAGGAAGGCTTTCTTT.

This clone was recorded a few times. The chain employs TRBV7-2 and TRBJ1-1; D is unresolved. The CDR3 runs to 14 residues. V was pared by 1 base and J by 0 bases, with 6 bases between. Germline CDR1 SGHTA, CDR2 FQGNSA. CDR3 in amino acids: CASSLVRMNTEAFF. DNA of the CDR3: TGTGCCAGCAGCTTAGTCCGGATGAACACTGAAGCTTTCTTT.

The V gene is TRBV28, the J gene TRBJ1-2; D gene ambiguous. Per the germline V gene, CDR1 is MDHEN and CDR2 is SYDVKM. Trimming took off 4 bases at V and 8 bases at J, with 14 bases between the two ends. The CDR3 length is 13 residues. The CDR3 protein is CASSSPGPRGYTF. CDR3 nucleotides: TGTGCCAGCAGTTCCCCCGGCCCAAGGGGCTACACCTTC.

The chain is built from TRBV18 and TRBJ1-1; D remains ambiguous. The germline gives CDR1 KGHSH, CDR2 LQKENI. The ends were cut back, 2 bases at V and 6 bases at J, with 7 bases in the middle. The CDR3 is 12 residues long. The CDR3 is CASSPKLAEAFF. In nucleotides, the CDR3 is TGTGCCAGCTCACCAAAGTTGGCTGAAGCTTTCTTT.

Written as DNA, the CDR3 is TGTGCCAGCAGTTACTCGTCGGGGGTGGATGAAAAACTGTTTTTT. It encodes CASSYSSGVDEKLFF. The chain is built from TRBV6-5 and TRBJ1-4; weak D call: TRBD1 (5 bases). This CDR3 is 15 amino acids long. CDR1 and CDR2 (germline): MNHEY, SVGAGI. Trimming cost V 0 bases and J 6 bases, with 11 bases left between them.

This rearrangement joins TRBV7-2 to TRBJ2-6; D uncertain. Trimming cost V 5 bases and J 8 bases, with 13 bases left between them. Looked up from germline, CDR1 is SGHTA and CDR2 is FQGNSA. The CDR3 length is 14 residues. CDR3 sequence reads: CASSPTDGSNVLTF. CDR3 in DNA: TGTGCCAGCAGCCCGACGGACGGTTCCAACGTCCTGACTTTC.

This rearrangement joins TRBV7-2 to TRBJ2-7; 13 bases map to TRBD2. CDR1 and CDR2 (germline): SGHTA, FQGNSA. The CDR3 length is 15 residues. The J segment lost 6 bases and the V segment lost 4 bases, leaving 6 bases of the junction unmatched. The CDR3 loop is CASSWGLAGIFEQYF. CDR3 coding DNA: TGTGCCAGCAGCTGGGGACTAGCGGGGATTTTCGAGCAGTACTTC.

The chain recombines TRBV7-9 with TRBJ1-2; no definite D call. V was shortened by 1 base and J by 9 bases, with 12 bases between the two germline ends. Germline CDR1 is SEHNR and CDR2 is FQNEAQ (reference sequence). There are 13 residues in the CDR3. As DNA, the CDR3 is TGTGCCAGCAGCTTAGGCAGCCTTACTCGCTACACCTTC. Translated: CASSLGSLTRYTF. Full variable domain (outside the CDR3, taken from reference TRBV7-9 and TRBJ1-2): DTGVSQNPRHKITKRGQNVTFRCDPISEHNRLYWYRQTLGQGPEFLTYFQNEAQLEKSRLLSDRFSAERPKGSFSTLEIQRTEQGDSAMYLCASSLGSLTRYTFGSGTRLTVV.